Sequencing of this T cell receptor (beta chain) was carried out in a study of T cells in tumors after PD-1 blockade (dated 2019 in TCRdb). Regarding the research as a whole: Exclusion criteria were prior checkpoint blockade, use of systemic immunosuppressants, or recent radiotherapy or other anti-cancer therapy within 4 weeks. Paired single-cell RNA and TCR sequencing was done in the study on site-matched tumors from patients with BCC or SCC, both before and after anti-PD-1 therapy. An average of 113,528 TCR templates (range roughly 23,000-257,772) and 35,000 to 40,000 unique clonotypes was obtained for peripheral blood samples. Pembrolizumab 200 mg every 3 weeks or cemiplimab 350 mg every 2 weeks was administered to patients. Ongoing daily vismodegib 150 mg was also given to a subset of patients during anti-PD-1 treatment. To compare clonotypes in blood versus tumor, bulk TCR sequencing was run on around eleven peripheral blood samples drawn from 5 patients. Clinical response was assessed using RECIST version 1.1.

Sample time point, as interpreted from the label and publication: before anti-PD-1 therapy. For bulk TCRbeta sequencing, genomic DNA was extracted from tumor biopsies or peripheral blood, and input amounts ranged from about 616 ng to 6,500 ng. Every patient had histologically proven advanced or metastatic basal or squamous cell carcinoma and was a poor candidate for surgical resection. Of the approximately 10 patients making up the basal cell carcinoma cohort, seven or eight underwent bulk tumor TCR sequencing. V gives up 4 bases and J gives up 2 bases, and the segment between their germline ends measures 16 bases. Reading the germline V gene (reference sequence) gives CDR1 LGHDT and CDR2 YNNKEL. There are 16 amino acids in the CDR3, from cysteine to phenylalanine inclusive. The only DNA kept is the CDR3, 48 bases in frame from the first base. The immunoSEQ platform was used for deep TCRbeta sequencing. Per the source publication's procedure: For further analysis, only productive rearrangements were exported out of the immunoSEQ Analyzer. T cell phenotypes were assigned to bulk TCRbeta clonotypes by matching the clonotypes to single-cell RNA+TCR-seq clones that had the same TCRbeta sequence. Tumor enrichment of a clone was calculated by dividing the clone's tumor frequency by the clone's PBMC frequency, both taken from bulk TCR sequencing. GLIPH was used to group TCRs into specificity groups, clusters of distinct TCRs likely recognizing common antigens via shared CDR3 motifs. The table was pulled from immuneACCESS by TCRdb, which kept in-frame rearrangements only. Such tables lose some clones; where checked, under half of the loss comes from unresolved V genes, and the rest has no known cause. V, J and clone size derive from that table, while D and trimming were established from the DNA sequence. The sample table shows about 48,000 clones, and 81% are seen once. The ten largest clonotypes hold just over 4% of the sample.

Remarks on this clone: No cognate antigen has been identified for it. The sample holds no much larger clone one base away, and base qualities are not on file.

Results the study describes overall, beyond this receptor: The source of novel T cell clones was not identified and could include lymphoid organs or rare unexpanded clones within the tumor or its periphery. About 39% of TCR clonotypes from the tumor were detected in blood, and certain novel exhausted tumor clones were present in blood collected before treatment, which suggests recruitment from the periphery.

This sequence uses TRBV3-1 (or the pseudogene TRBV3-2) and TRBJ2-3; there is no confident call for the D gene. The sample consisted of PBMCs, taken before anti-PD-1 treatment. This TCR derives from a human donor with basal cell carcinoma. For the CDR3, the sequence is CASSPRKGYPTDTQYF. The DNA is TGTGCCAGCAGCCCTAGAAAGGGCTATCCCACAGATACGCAGTATTTT.